One sample yielded the 2 T cell receptor beta chains listed below, sequenced in a study of T cell responses to AZD1222 COVID-19 vaccine. The table came from immunoSEQ multiplex PCR; TCRdb's copy has only in-frame clones and leaves some out. The sample holds around 95,000 clones, approximately 87% seen once. The sample was peripheral blood, taken on day 0 of AZD1222 vaccination. The receptors stem from an adult in good health.

This clone was counted a single time. The rearrangement uses TRBV2 and TRBJ2-3, with TRBD2 as a possible D gene (5 bases). The germline gives CDR1 SNHLY, CDR2 FYNNEI. The CDR3 contains 14 residues. V lost 5 bases to trimming and J lost 0 bases, with 9 bases between them. This chain's CDR3 is CASSRLSSTDTQYF. The CDR3 coding sequence is TGTGCCAGCAGTAGACTATCTAGCACAGATACGCAGTATTTT.

This chain uses TRBV28 with TRBJ2-7; TRBD1 agrees at 7 bases. The CDR3 runs to 15 residues. In germline, CDR1 is MDHEN, CDR2 SYDVKM. With 5 bases clipped from V and 0 bases from J, the junction kept 7 bases outside the gene matches. This chain's CDR3 is CASSQLRQGSYEQYF. The CDR3 nucleotides are TGTGCCAGCAGTCAACTCCGACAGGGCTCCTACGAGCAGTACTTC. The variable domain in full, completed from reference TRBV28 and TRBJ2-7, reads DVKVTQSSRYLVKRTGEKVFLECVQDMDHENMFWYRQDPGLGLRLIYFSYDVKMKEKGDIPEGYSVSREKKERFSLILESASTNQTSMYLCASSQLRQGSYEQYFGPGTRLTVT.